A single sample gave rise to the 5 T cell receptor beta chains below, sequenced in a study of T cell changes during pregnancy in multiple sclerosis (dated 2019 in TCRdb). Preparation of the library involved the immunoSEQ multiplex PCR assay. Held by TCRdb, this immuneACCESS table contains in-frame sequences only and omits some clones. Under half of the omission traces to an unresolved V gene where checked; the cause of the rest is unknown. This sample lists about 39,000 clones; 92% were detected once. More than 20% of the sample lies in the top ten. Sequencing was performed on CD8+ T cells from peripheral blood mononuclear cells, taken before pregnancy. The receptors were sampled from a female donor with multiple sclerosis, enrolled in a pregnancy study.

V usage is TRBV5-1 and J usage is TRBJ2-1; the match to TRBD1 covers 9 bases. With 0 bases clipped from V and 14 bases from J, the junction kept 3 bases outside the gene matches. The CDR3 has 12 residues. Germline V gives CDR1 SGHRS, CDR2 YFSETQ. The CDR3, as DNA: TGCGCCAGCAGCTTGGCGGGGACAGGGAAGTTCTTC. It translates to CASSLAGTGKFF.

This clone has a handful of counts. This rearrangement joins TRBV27 to TRBJ2-2; 8 nucleotides match TRBD1. This CDR3 is built from 14 residues. Trimming removed 7 bases from V and 4 bases from J; junction bases left unmatched: 5. The germline V gene has CDR1 MNHEY and CDR2 SMNVEV (reference sequence). CDR3 sequence reads: CASTGQGSTGELFF. The CDR3 nucleotides are TGTGCCAGCACCGGACAGGGATCCACCGGGGAGCTGTTTTTT.

V is TRBV28 and J is TRBJ1-1; D is undetermined. Between the trimmed V and J ends, which lost 7 bases and 4 bases, there was a span of 10 bases. The CDR3 is 12 residues long. The germline CDR1 and CDR2 sequences are MDHEN and SYDVKM. In DNA, the CDR3 is TGTGCCAGCATCTCCCCGGGCACTGAAGCTTTCTTT. This sequence encodes CASISPGTEAFF.

V is TRBV19 and J is TRBJ1-2; D unclear. From germline, CDR1 is LNHDA and CDR2 SQIVND (reference sequence). The CDR3 contains 15 residues. Trimming removed 1 base at V and 0 bases at J, with 9 bases between. CDR3 sequence reads: CASSIAWAANYGYTF. CDR3 sequence (DNA): TGTGCCAGTAGTATAGCATGGGCCGCTAACTATGGCTACACCTTC. Filled out from reference TRBV19 and TRBJ1-2, the complete variable domain reads DGGITQSPKYLFRKEGQNVTLSCEQNLNHDAMYWYRQDPGQGLRLIYYSQIVNDFQKGDIAEGYSVSREKKESFPLTVTSAQKNPTAFYLCASSIAWAANYGYTFGSGTRLTVV.

The chain links TRBV28 to TRBJ2-7; tentative D call: TRBD2 (5 bases). In germline, CDR1 is MDHEN, CDR2 SYDVKM. The CDR3 is made up of 13 amino acids. Trimming took 6 bases from V and 2 from J, leaving 11 bases between them. The CDR3 spells CASSRGSTYEQYF. The CDR3 coding sequence is TGTGCCAGCAGCCGCGGGTCGACCTACGAGCAGTACTTC.